This TCR beta chain was recovered during a study of T-cell reconstitution after alpha-beta-depleted transplantation in children. Findings of the study overall: Newly made T cells mostly supplied T-cell counts and diversity one year after transplant. Reportedly, only several hundred clones from non-depleted graft cells drove alpha-beta T-cell counts at about two months.

Researchers prepared the TCRbeta library using unique molecular identifiers, the study reports. MiXCR was run by TCRdb on the PCR reads, yielding one entry per CDR3 protein. The data contain approximately 980,000 distinct CDR3 sequences, around 30% of them singletons. About this clonotype itself: What it binds is not known.

V shed 5 bases and J 2 bases; nucleotides not matched to a gene: 9. CDR3 length: 16 amino acids. Germline assignment: CDR1 SEHNR and CDR2 FQNEAQ (reference sequence). The chain has TRBV7-9 and TRBJ1-3; TRBD1 matches at 7 bases. Sequenced material: PBMCs, mostly from graft donor cells, taken 360 days after TCRalphabeta/CD19-depleted stem cell transplant. This clonotype was sampled from a boy younger than two who had a stem cell transplant for SCID, so the T cells may come from the graft donor. The CDR3: CASSPRKTGAGNTIYF. As DNA, the CDR3 is TGTGCCAGCAGCCCAAGAAAAACAGGGGCTGGAAACACCATATATTTT.